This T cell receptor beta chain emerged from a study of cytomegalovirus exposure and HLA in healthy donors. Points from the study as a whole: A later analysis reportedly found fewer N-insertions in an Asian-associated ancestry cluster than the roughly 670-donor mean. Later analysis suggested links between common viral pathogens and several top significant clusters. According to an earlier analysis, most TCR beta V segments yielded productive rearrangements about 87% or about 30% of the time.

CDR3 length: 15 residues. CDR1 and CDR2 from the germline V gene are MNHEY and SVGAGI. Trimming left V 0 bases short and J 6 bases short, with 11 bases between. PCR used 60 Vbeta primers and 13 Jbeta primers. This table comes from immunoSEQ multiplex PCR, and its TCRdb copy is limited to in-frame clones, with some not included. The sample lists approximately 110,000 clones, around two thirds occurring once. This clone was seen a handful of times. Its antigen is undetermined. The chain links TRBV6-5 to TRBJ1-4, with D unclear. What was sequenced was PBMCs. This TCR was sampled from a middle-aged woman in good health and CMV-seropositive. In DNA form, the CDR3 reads TGTGCCAGCAGTTACTCGATGGCAGGCGATGAAAAACTGTTTTTT. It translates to CASSYSMAGDEKLFF.